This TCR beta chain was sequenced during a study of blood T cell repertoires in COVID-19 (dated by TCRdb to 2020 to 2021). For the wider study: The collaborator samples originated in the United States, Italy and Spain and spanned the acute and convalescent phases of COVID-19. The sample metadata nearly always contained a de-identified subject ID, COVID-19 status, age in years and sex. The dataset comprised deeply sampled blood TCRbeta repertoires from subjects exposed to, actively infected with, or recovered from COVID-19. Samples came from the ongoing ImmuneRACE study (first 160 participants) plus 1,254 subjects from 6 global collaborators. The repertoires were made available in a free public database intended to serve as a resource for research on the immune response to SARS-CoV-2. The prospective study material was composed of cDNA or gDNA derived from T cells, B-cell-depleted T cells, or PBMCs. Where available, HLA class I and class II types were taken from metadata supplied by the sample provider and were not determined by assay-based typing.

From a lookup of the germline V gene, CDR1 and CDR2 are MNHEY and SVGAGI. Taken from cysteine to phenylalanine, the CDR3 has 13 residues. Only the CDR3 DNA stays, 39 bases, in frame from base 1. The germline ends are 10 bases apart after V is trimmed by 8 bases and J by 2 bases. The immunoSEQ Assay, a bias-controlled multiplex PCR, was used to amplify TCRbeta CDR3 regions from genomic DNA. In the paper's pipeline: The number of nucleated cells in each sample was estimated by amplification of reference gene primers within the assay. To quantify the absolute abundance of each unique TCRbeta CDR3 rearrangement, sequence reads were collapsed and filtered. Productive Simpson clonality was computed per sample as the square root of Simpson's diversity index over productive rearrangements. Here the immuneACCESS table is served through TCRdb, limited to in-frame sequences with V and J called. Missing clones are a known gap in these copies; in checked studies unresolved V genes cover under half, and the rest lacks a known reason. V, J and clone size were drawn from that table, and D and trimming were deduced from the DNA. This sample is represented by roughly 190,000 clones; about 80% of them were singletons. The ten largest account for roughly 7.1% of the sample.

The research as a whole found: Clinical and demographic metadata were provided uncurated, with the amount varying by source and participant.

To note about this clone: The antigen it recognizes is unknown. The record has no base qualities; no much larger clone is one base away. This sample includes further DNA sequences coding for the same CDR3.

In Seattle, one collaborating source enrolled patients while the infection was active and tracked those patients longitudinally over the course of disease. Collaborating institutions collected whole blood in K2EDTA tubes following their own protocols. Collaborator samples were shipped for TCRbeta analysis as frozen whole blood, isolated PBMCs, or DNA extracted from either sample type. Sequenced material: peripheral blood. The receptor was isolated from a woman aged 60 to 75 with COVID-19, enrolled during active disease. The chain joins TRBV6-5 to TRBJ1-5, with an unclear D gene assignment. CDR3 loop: CASSKQGNQPQHF. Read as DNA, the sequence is TGTGCCAGCTCCAAGCAGGGCAATCAGCCCCAGCATTTT.